This T cell receptor beta chain was captured in a study of blood T cell repertoires in COVID-19. Profiling relied on immunoSEQ multiplex PCR, and the TCRdb table lists in-frame clones only, not all of them. The data hold about 120,000 clones, with about four fifths observed a single time. V dropped 5 bases and J dropped 8; count of bases not matched to a gene: 2. This CDR3 region has 11 residues. Looked up from germline, CDR1 is SGHAT and CDR2 is FQNNGV. J is TRBJ1-2 and V is TRBV11-2; the match to TRBD1 covers 7 bases. The sequence was obtained from a man aged 30 to 45 with COVID-19, enrolled during active disease. Source material: peripheral blood. The CDR3 loop is CASSPGGGYTF. In DNA, the CDR3 is TGTGCCAGCAGCCCAGGGGGGGGCTACACCTTC.